The 20 T cell receptor beta chains presented below share a single source sample, sequenced in a study of monozygotic twins with inflammatory bowel disease (dated by TCRdb to about 2019). The library was made by 5' RACE. The data were produced on an Illumina HiSeq 2500. Through TCRdb reprocessing, the reads give one entry per CDR3 protein sequence; DNA is omitted. This sample's records show about 160,000 distinct CDR3 sequences. 2.4% of the sample goes to the ten largest clones. Sequences were obtained from blood. Receptors originate from a human donor with ulcerative colitis or Crohn's disease, or a healthy co-twin of an affected twin (not recorded which).

This chain joins TRBV4-1 and TRBJ2-6. The germline gives CDR1 MGHRA, CDR2 YSYEKL. The CDR3 is 16 amino acids. CDR3 in amino acids: CASSQTWFSGANVLTF.

The chain links TRBV19 to TRBJ2-7; checking the TCRdb D call of TRBD1 is not possible without DNA. This CDR3 is built from 16 residues. The germline V gene has CDR1 LNHDA and CDR2 SQIVND (reference sequence). The CDR3 loop reads CASSWRAGTGAYEQYF.

The chain combines TRBV5-1 with TRBJ2-5. Per the germline V gene, CDR1 is SGHRS and CDR2 is YFSETQ. The CDR3 covers 11 residues. CDR3 sequence: CASSWRETQYF.

The rearrangement joins TRBV27 to TRBJ2-5; lacking DNA, the TRBD2 call made by TCRdb goes unchecked. This CDR3 is 16 amino acids long. Per the germline V gene, CDR1 is MNHEY and CDR2 is SMNVEV (reference sequence). The CDR3 protein is CASSSRTSGARETQYF.

This chain links TRBV7-9 with TRBJ1-1. Per germline, CDR1 SEHNR and CDR2 FQNEAQ (reference sequence). CDR3 length equals 13 residues. This CDR3 is CASSSGKHTEAFF.

The rearrangement uses TRBV5-1 and TRBJ1-2. Germline CDR1 and CDR2: SGHRS and YFSETQ. The CDR3 is 14 residues long. The CDR3 sequence: CASSSIGRPYGYTF.

CDR3 sequence: CATNVGVTGELFF. The V gene is TRBV15, the J gene TRBJ2-2. The CDR3 has 13 amino acids. Germline-derived CDR1 and CDR2 are LNHNV and YYDKDF (reference sequence).

V is TRBV7-8 and J is TRBJ2-5; absent DNA, TCRdb's TRBD2 call cannot be checked. Germline V gene sequence: CDR1 SGHVS, CDR2 FQNEAQ. This CDR3 has 14 residues. The CDR3: CASSFSSGQETQYF.

V and J are TRBV28 and TRBJ2-3; there is no DNA to check the TCRdb D call of TRBD2. The CDR3 runs to 14 residues. The germline CDR1 and CDR2 sequences are MDHEN and SYDVKM. CDR3 in amino acids: CASSLTSATDTQYF.

V is TRBV5-1 and J is TRBJ2-1; with no DNA, the TCRdb D assignment of TRBD2 cannot be verified. Germline lookup yields CDR1 SGHRS and CDR2 YFSETQ. The CDR3 is 15 residues long. The chain's CDR3 is CASSFVSGGYNEQFF.

The chain has TRBV5-1 and TRBJ2-1; TCRdb's D gene call, TRBD1, goes unchecked for lack of DNA. The length of the CDR3 is 15 residues. The V gene's germline CDR1 is SGHRS and CDR2 YFSETQ. The CDR3 loop is CASSSVPDYYNEQFF. Complete variable domain (other parts from reference TRBV5-1 and TRBJ2-1): KAGVTQTPRYLIKTRGQQVTLSCSPISGHRSVSWYQQTPGQGLQFLFEYFSETQRNKGNFPGRFSGRQFSNSRSEMNVSTLELGDSALYLCASSSVPDYYNEQFFGPGTRLTVL.

The chain employs TRBV12-3 or TRBV12-4 and TRBJ1-5; TCRdb selects TRBD1, and the lack of DNA leaves this call unchecked. The CDR3 is made up of 20 amino acids. CDR3 region: CASSLGRVFDFLDRNQPQHF.

The chain recombines TRBV4-3 with TRBJ2-2; TCRdb calls TRBD2, which cannot be checked without DNA. Germline V gene lookup returns CDR1 LGHNA and CDR2 YSLEER. There are 15 residues in the CDR3. The CDR3: CASSQAGEGAGELFF.

The chain links TRBV5-1 to TRBJ2-7; no DNA is available, so the TRBD2 call from TCRdb remains unchecked. CDR1 and CDR2 from the germline V gene are SGHRS and YFSETQ. The CDR3 consists of 16 residues. The CDR3 region is CASSLDGSGPSYEQYF.

This sequence joins TRBV11-1 and TRBJ2-6; as DNA is missing, the TRBD2 call by TCRdb cannot be tested. CDR3 length equals 19 residues. Germline V CDR1 and CDR2: SGHAT, FQDESV (reference sequence). The CDR3 sequence is CASSPMPGLAISGANVLTF.

This chain connects TRBV20-1 to TRBJ2-2. Germline-derived CDR1 and CDR2 are DFQATT and SNEGSKA (reference sequence). The CDR3 has 13 residues. The CDR3: CSARLANTGELFF.

The chain is built from TRBV5-1 and TRBJ2-1; the D call of TRBD1 rests on TCRdb alone, since no DNA is present to check it. This CDR3 is 15 amino acids long. CDR1 and CDR2 (germline): SGHRS, YFSETQ. The CDR3 sequence is CASSLGHGVGDEQFF.

The chain employs TRBV7-9 and TRBJ1-1; TCRdb returns TRBD1, unconfirmable since there is no DNA. The CDR3 contains 12 residues. From germline, CDR1 is SEHNR and CDR2 FQNEAQ (reference sequence). CDR3 amino acids: CASSLSDRGSFF.

The chain uses TRBV11-2 and TRBJ2-1. This CDR3 is built from 11 residues. Germline lookup yields CDR1 SGHAT and CDR2 FQNNGV. The CDR3 here is CASSKVDEQFF. Combining the CDR3 with reference TRBV11-2 and TRBJ2-1 gives the whole variable domain EAGVAQSPRYKIIEKRQSVAFWCNPISGHATLYWYQQILGQGPKLLIQFQNNGVVDDSQLPKDRFSAERLKGVDSTLKIQPAKLEDSAVYLCASSKVDEQFFGPGTRLTVL.

This sequence joins TRBV7-8 and TRBJ1-2; without DNA, the TCRdb call of TRBD1 cannot be checked. This CDR3 contains 15 residues. The germline V gene encodes CDR1 SGHVS and CDR2 FQNEAQ. This CDR3 is CASSLSRGRNYGYTF.